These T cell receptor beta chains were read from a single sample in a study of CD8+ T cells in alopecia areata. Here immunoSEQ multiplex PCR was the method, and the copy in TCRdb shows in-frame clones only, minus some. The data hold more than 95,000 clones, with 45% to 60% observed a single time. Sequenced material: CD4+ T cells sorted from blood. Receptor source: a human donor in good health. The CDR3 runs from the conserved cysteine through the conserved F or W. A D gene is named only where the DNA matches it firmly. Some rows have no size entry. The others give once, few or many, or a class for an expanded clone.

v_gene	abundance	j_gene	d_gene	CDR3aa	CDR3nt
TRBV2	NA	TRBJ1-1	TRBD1	CASSAHGQGKNTEAFF	TGTGCCAGCAGTGCCCACGGACAGGGGAAGAACACTGAAGCTTTCTTT
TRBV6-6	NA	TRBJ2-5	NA	CASRTGRSGETQYF	TGTGCCAGCAGAACAGGGAGGTCAGGAGAGACCCAGTACTTC
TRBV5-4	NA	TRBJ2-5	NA	CASSLYPTETQYF	TGTGCCAGCAGCTTGTACCCCACTGAGACCCAGTACTTC
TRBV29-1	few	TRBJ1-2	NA	CSVVESVGYTF	TGCAGCGTTGTAGAGTCTGTAGGCTACACCTTC
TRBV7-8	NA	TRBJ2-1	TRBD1	CASSTDRGRTNEQFF	TGTGCCAGCAGCACCGACAGGGGGCGTACGAATGAGCAGTTCTTC
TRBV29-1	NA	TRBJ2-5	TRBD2	CSVGGYQETQYF	TGCAGCGTCGGGGGGTACCAAGAGACCCAGTACTTC
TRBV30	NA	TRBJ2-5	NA	CAWSVGTLYQETQYF	TGTGCCTGGAGTGTTGGGACTCTGTACCAAGAGACCCAGTACTTC
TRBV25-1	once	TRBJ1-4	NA	CASSDLGATNEKLFF	TGTGCCAGCAGTGACCTGGGGGCAACTAATGAAAAACTGTTTTTT
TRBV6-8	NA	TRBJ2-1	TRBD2	CASSYQNHSGLAGGLNDNEQFF	TGTGCCAGCAGTTACCAGAACCATTCGGGACTAGCGGGGGGGCTGAACGACAATGAGCAGTTCTTC
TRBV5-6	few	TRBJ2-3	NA	CASSYQYTDTQYF	TGTGCCAGCAGCTACCAATACACAGATACGCAGTATTTT
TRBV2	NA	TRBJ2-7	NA	CASSPGYEQYF	TGTGCCAGCAGCCCTGGGTACGAGCAGTACTTC
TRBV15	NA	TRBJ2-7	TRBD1	CATSSALQGITYEQYF	TGTGCCACCAGCAGTGCCTTACAGGGGATAACCTACGAGCAGTACTTC
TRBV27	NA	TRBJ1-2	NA	CASSLRRTDNYGYTF	TGTGCCAGCAGTTTGAGACGGACTGACAACTATGGCTACACCTTC
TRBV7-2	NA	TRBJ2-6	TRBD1	CASSLGQPDSGANVLTF	TGTGCCAGCAGCTTGGGACAGCCCGACTCTGGGGCCAACGTCCTGACTTTC
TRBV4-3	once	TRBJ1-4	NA	CASRHDEKLFF	TGCGCCAGCAGGCACGATGAAAAACTGTTTTTT
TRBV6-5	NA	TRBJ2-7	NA	CASSYGGVQYF	TGTGCCAGCAGTTACGGGGGTGTGCAGTACTTC
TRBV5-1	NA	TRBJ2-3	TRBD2	CASSVGTSIRSDTQYF	TGCGCCAGCAGCGTAGGGACTAGCATACGGTCAGATACGCAGTATTTT
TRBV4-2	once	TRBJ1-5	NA	CASSYSRGREPQHF	TGTGCCAGCAGCTATTCTCGGGGTAGGGAGCCCCAGCATTTT
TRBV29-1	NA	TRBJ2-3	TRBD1	CSARGQGADTQYF	TGCAGCGCCCGGGGACAGGGAGCAGATACGCAGTATTTT
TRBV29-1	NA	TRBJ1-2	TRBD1	CSARSPGQGAQGYTF	TGCAGCGCCCGTTCCCCGGGACAGGGGGCGCAAGGCTACACCTTC
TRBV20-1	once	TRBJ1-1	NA	CSARGVVAFF	TGCAGTGCTAGAGGGGTCGTAGCTTTCTTT
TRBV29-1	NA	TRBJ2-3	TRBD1	CSALTDRVRTDTQYF	TGCAGCGCCCTAACCGACAGGGTAAGGACAGATACGCAGTATTTT
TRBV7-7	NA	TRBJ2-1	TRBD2	CASSANLAGTNNEQFF	TGTGCTAGCAGCGCGAACCTAGCGGGGACTAACAATGAGCAGTTCTTC
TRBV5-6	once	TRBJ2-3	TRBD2	CASSGASGGTDTQYF	TGTGCCAGCAGCGGGGCTAGCGGGGGCACAGATACGCAGTATTTT
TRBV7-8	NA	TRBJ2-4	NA	CASSLHPGQGDIQYF	TGTGCCAGCAGCTTACACCCGGGACAAGGGGACATTCAGTACTTC
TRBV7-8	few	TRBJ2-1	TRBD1	CASSLRDRFYNEQFF	TGTGCCAGCAGCTTACGGGACAGATTCTACAATGAGCAGTTCTTC
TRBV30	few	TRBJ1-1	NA	CAWWGLGLENTEAFF	TGTGCCTGGTGGGGACTGGGGCTCGAGAACACTGAAGCTTTCTTT
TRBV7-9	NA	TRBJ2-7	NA	CASSHQGSNYEQYF	TGTGCCAGCAGCCATCAGGGGTCGAACTACGAGCAGTACTTC
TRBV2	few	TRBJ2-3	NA	CASSSQSDTQYF	TGTGCCAGCAGTTCCCAGTCGGATACGCAGTATTTT
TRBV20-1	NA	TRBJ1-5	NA	CSAGHQGPQHF	TGCAGTGCCGGACACCAAGGGCCCCAGCATTTT
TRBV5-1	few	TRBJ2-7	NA	CASSFGAGAYEQYF	TGCGCCAGCAGCTTCGGGGCAGGGGCCTACGAGCAGTACTTC
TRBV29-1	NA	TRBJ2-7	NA	CSVGTSYEQYF	TGCAGCGTCGGGACATCCTACGAGCAGTACTTC
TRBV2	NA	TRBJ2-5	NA	CASSPNREGRETQYF	TGTGCCAGCAGTCCGAACAGGGAGGGGAGAGAGACCCAGTACTTC
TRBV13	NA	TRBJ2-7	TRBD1	CASRPTGFAYEQYF	TGTGCCAGCAGACCGACAGGGTTCGCCTACGAGCAGTACTTC
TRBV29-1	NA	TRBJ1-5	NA	CSVKPGSNQPQHF	TGCAGCGTCAAGCCGGGTAGCAATCAGCCCCAGCATTTT
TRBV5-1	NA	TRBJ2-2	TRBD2	CASSLGLAGNTGELFF	TGCGCCAGCAGCTTGGGCCTAGCGGGGAACACCGGGGAGCTGTTTTTT
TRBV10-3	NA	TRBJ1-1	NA	CAISGGRGRTEAFF	TGTGCCATCAGTGGAGGCAGGGGACGCACTGAAGCTTTCTTT
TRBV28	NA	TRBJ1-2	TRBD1	CASSYRPGQGLGYTF	TGTGCCAGCAGTTACAGACCGGGACAGGGGCTCGGCTACACCTTC
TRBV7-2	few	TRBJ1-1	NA	CASSSAMGASKAFF	TGTGCCAGCAGCTCGGCAATGGGCGCCTCAAAAGCTTTCTTT
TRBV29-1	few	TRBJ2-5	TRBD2	CAGEGRRTQYF	TGCGCCGGGGAGGGTAGGAGGACCCAGTACTTC
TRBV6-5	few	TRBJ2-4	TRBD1	CASSYSYRGHIQYF	TGTGCCAGCAGTTACTCGTACAGGGGGCACATTCAGTACTTC
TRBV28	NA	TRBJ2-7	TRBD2	CASSSSGGASGEQYF	TGTGCCAGCAGTTCTAGCGGGGGGGCCTCGGGCGAGCAGTACTTC
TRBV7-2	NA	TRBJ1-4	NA	CASSLGATNEKLFF	TGTGCCAGCAGCTTAGGTGCAACTAATGAAAAACTGTTTTTT
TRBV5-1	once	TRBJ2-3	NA	CASSPLQDTDTQYF	TGCGCCAGCAGCCCCCTCCAAGACACAGATACGCAGTATTTT
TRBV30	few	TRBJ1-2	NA	CAWSPWSASGGYTF	TGTGCCTGGAGTCCCTGGAGTGCCAGTGGGGGCTACACCTTC
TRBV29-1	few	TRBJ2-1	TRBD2	CSVSTSGAYNEQFF	TGCAGCGTCTCGACTAGCGGGGCTTACAATGAGCAGTTCTTC
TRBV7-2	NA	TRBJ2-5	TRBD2	CASSFQRGGQETQYF	TGTGCCAGCAGCTTCCAGCGGGGGGGCCAAGAGACCCAGTACTTC
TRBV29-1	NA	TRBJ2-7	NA	CSVSRTEMREQYF	TGCAGCGTTTCAAGGACAGAGATGAGGGAGCAGTACTTC
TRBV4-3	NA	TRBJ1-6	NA	CASSQDHTGPQKPLHF	TGCGCCAGCAGCCAAGATCACACAGGGCCACAAAAGCCCCTCCACTTT
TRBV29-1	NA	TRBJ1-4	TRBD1	CSANPGTGNEKLFF	TGCAGCGCAAATCCTGGGACAGGGAACGAAAAACTGTTTTTT
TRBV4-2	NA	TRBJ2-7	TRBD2	CASSQGFTSGGSYEQYF	TGTGCCAGCAGCCAAGGTTTCACCTCGGGGGGGTCCTACGAGCAGTACTTC